This T cell receptor (beta chain) was found in a study of cytomegalovirus exposure and HLA in healthy donors. Study-level information: Unique TCRs numbering approximately 81 million, obtained from HLA-typed donors, made up an early data release. Regarding the study as a whole: Three of the chains that were CMV-associated were confirmed in vitro to be specific for CMV antigens. The records held CMV serostatus as the only immune exposure information.

In the PCR, 60 Vbeta and 13 Jbeta primers were used. Assay: immunoSEQ multiplex PCR; the TCRdb copy retains only in-frame clones and omits some. The sample has 120,000 or so clones; about three quarters are singletons. With 0 bases removed from V and 0 bases from J, the gap between germline ends came to 11 bases. Germline V gene data show CDR1 as MGHRA and CDR2 as YSYEKL. The CDR3 has 16 residues. A remark on this clone: Its target is unknown.

The V call is TRBV4-1, the J call TRBJ1-1, with D perhaps matching TRBD1 (6 bases). The specimen sequenced was PBMCs. The origin of this receptor is a female donor in good health and CMV-seronegative. This CDR3 reads CASSQDRHRVNTEAFF. For the CDR3, the DNA is TGCGCCAGCAGCCAAGATCGTCACAGGGTGAACACTGAAGCTTTCTTT.